A single sample is the source of the 25 T cell receptor beta chains below, sequenced in a study of cytomegalovirus exposure and HLA in healthy donors. The primer mix had 60 Vbeta and 13 Jbeta primers. Sequenced by immunoSEQ multiplex PCR; TCRdb stores in-frame clones only, minus some. In all, the sample yields some 39,000 clones. Source material: PBMCs. These receptors came from a young man in good health and CMV-seronegative.

The V and J genes are TRBV4-2 and TRBJ2-6; D possibly corresponds to TRBD2 (6 bases). The CDR3 totals 17 residues. Trimming left V 5 bases short and J 1 base short, with 15 bases between. In germline, CDR1 is LGHNA, CDR2 YNFKEQ. As DNA, the CDR3 is TGTGCCAGCAGCGCCCGATCTGCGGGGTCTGGGGCCAACGTCCTGACTTTC. It specifies CASSARSAGSGANVLTF.

In DNA form, the CDR3 reads TGTGCCAGTAGTTTCCGGGACAGCTCCACGAATGAGCAGTTCTTC. This sequence encodes CASSFRDSSTNEQFF. This sequence joins TRBV19 and TRBJ2-1; 7 positions match TRBD1. CDR3 size: 15 residues. The junction had 11 bases not matched to a gene; V was cut back by 5 bases and J by 7 bases. Germline lookup yields CDR1 LNHDA and CDR2 SQIVND (reference sequence). Together with reference TRBV19 and TRBJ2-1, the CDR3 gives the full variable domain: DGGITQSPKYLFRKEGQNVTLSCEQNLNHDAMYWYRQDPGQGLRLIYYSQIVNDFQKGDIAEGYSVSREKKESFPLTVTSAQKNPTAFYLCASSFRDSSTNEQFFGPGTRLTVL.

The J gene is TRBJ2-3, the V gene TRBV6-1; 12 bases line up with TRBD1. J gave up 2 bases and V 3 bases, and 0 bases lay outside the gene matches. The V gene's germline CDR1 is MNHNS and CDR2 SASEGT. The CDR3 has 15 amino acids. The CDR3 reads CASSEGQGATDTQYF. The CDR3 DNA reads as TGTGCCAGCAGTGAGGGACAGGGGGCCACAGATACGCAGTATTTT.

The chain has TRBV19 and TRBJ2-5; 7 bases are shared with TRBD1. The germline V gene encodes CDR1 LNHDA and CDR2 SQIVND (reference sequence). After removal of 5 bases from V and 6 bases from J, the junction contained 6 bases not matched to a gene. The CDR3 is 13 amino acids. CDR3 sequence: CASSRDRVKTQYF. The DNA of the CDR3 is TGTGCCAGTAGTCGCGACAGGGTAAAGACCCAGTACTTC.

The V call is TRBV7-7, the J call TRBJ2-2, with D tentatively TRBD1 (5 bases). V was pared by 2 bases and J by 5 bases, with 6 bases between. Germline V gene lookup returns CDR1 SSHAT and CDR2 FNYEAQ (reference sequence). The CDR3 contains 13 residues. CDR3 amino acids: CASSLQGTGELFF. The DNA for the CDR3 is TGTGCCAGCAGCTTACAGGGAACCGGGGAGCTGTTTTTT.

The chain uses TRBV6-5 and TRBJ2-5; D is perhaps TRBD2 (6 bases). CDR3 length equals 14 residues. The germline CDR1 and CDR2 sequences are MNHEY and SVGAGI. Between the trimmed V and J ends, which lost 2 bases and 2 bases, there was a span of 9 bases. This CDR3 reads CASSYLRGQETQYF. Here the CDR3 DNA reads TGTGCCAGCAGTTACCTCCGGGGGCAAGAGACCCAGTACTTC.

This chain links TRBV30 with TRBJ2-7; 12 nucleotides match TRBD2. With V trimmed by 0 bases and J by 3 bases, 21 bases remained unmatched. This CDR3 spans 21 amino acids. Per germline, CDR1 GTSNPN and CDR2 SVGIG (reference sequence). The CDR3 sequence is CAWSVRQILLAGGPGVYEQYF. The CDR3 DNA reads as TGTGCCTGGAGTGTAAGGCAAATCCTACTAGCGGGAGGCCCTGGGGTCTACGAGCAGTACTTC.

This chain links TRBV30 with TRBJ2-3; 10 positions agree with TRBD2. After removal of 1 base from V and 10 bases from J, the junction contained 5 bases not matched to a gene. This CDR3 region has 13 residues. The germline gives CDR1 GTSNPN, CDR2 SVGIG (reference sequence). The DNA for the CDR3 is TGTGCCTGGAGTGGGATTCTAGCGGGGGCGCAGTATTTT. Translation gives CAWSGILAGAQYF.

The J gene is TRBJ2-7, the V gene TRBV12-5; the D is unclear. The CDR3 sequence is 14 residues long. CDR1 LGHNT and CDR2 FRNRAP come from the germline V gene. V was shortened by 4 bases and J by 3 bases, with 13 bases between the two germline ends. DNA of the CDR3: TGTGCTAGTGGTTCGCTGAGTAATTTCTACGAGCAGTACTTC. Protein: CASGSLSNFYEQYF.

The chain carries TRBV6-9 and TRBJ2-7; tentatively, D is TRBD1 (7 bases). Germline CDR1 is MNHGY and CDR2 is SVAAGI. This CDR3 contains 15 residues. The V gene lost 1 base and the J gene lost 2 bases, with 12 bases spanning the gap. For the CDR3, the DNA is TGTGCCAGCAGTTATTTGCAGGGGGGCCCCTACGAGCAGTACTTC. This codes for CASSYLQGGPYEQYF.

The V and J genes are TRBV14 and TRBJ2-7, with D unclear. The germline V gene encodes CDR1 SGHDN and CDR2 FVKESK. The CDR3 covers 11 residues. Trimming stripped 1 base from V and 4 bases from J, with 2 bases between. The CDR3 protein is CASSQAYEQYF. Here the CDR3 DNA reads TGTGCCAGCAGCCAAGCGTACGAGCAGTACTTC. Looking up the rest from reference TRBV14 and TRBJ2-7 gives the full variable domain: EAGVTQFPSHSVIEKGQTVTLRCDPISGHDNLYWYRRVMGKEIKFLLHFVKESKQDESGMPNNRFLAERTGGTYSTLKVQPAELEDSGVYFCASSQAYEQYFGPGTRLTVT.

This chain joins TRBV5-4 and TRBJ2-3; 7 bases are a match to TRBD1. V trimming: 1 base; J trimming: 4 bases; junction bases outside the gene matches: 0. The V gene's germline CDR1 is SGHNT and CDR2 YYREEE (reference sequence). The CDR3 sequence is 13 residues long. The CDR3 sequence: CASSLTGADTQYF. CDR3 in DNA: TGTGCCAGCAGCTTGACAGGGGCAGATACGCAGTATTTT.

The chain employs TRBV5-4 and TRBJ2-4, with TRBD1 matching over 7 bases. Trimming at V came to 4 bases and at J to 1 base, leaving 2 bases not matched to a gene. The CDR3 totals 14 residues. Germline CDR1 and CDR2: SGHNT and YYREEE (reference sequence). CDR3 sequence (DNA): TGTGCCAGCAGCCCACAGGGGGCCAAAAACATTCAGTACTTC. Amino acids: CASSPQGAKNIQYF.

Here the CDR3 DNA reads TGTGCCAGCAGCTTACGACGGGACTACGAGCAGTACTTC. This sequence encodes CASSLRRDYEQYF. The chain employs TRBV7-6 and TRBJ2-7; maybe TRBD2 (5 bases). CDR3 length: 13 amino acids. Germline CDR1 and CDR2: SGHVS and FNYEAQ. The V gene lost 2 bases and the J gene lost 3 bases, with 8 bases spanning the gap. Together with reference TRBV7-6 and TRBJ2-7, the CDR3 gives the full variable domain: GAGVSQSPRYKVTKRGQDVALRCDPISGHVSLYWYRQALGQGPEFLTYFNYEAQQDKSGLPNDRFSAERPEGSISTLTIQRTEQRDSAMYRCASSLRRDYEQYFGPGTRLTVT.

CDR3 protein: CASSPDRVKPQHF. The CDR3 DNA sequence: TGTGCCAGCAGTCCCGACAGGGTAAAGCCCCAGCATTTT. This sequence joins TRBV2 and TRBJ1-5; 7 nucleotides match TRBD1. CDR1 is SNHLY and CDR2 is FYNNEI in the germline V gene. This CDR3 is built from 13 residues. The junction had 6 bases not matched to a gene; V was cut back by 5 bases and J by 8 bases.

The V call is TRBV12-5, the J call TRBJ2-7, with D possibly being TRBD2 (5 bases). The CDR3 runs 15 residues. Germline loops: CDR1 LGHNT, CDR2 FRNRAP. The V end lost 1 base, the J end lost 2 bases, and 12 bases lay between the germline ends. Here the CDR3 DNA reads TGTGCTAGTGGTTTGGGACCGGGATCCACCTACGAGCAGTACTTC. Translation gives CASGLGPGSTYEQYF.

The rearrangement links TRBV5-1 to TRBJ2-7; D possibly corresponds to TRBD2 (5 bases). V was clipped by 1 base and J by 0 bases, with 8 bases between them. The length of the CDR3 is 14 residues. CDR1 and CDR2 from the germline V gene are SGHRS and YFSETQ. This CDR3 reads CASSLTGNSYEQYF. In nucleotides, the CDR3 is TGCGCCAGCAGCTTGACCGGGAACTCCTACGAGCAGTACTTC.

V gene TRBV5-5 combines with J gene TRBJ1-2; D gene unclear. There are 13 residues in the CDR3. Trimming pared 4 bases from V and 3 bases from J, leaving 10 bases between. Germline V lookup: CDR1 SGHKS, CDR2 YYEKEE (reference sequence). CDR3 amino acids: CASSPDFYYGYTF. CDR3 sequence (DNA): TGTGCCAGCAGCCCGGACTTCTACTATGGCTACACCTTC.

The V gene is TRBV7-2, the J gene TRBJ1-4; D might be TRBD1 (6 bases). The CDR3 sequence is 15 residues long. Germline CDR1 SGHTA, CDR2 FQGNSA. V was pared by 5 bases and J by 0 bases, with 10 bases between. The CDR3 DNA follows: TGTGCCAGCAGCAAGACAGGTCCAACTAATGAAAAACTGTTTTTT. This gives the protein CASSKTGPTNEKLFF.

The chain has TRBV4-1 and TRBJ2-5; a possible D gene is TRBD1 (6 bases). Trimming removed 4 bases at V and 1 base at J, with 13 bases between. The germline gives CDR1 MGHRA, CDR2 YSYEKL. This CDR3 has 15 residues. In DNA, the CDR3 is TGCGCCAGCAGCCTCGCCTGGGACATCCAAGAGACCCAGTACTTC. It encodes CASSLAWDIQETQYF.

This sequence joins TRBV11-1 and TRBJ2-2; D unclear. Germline loops: CDR1 SGHAT, CDR2 FQDESV (reference sequence). This CDR3 has 15 amino acids. The V gene lost 5 bases and the J gene lost 2 bases, with 12 bases spanning the gap. The CDR3 nucleotides read TGTGCCAGCAGCCAACCCCGTAGTAACACCGGGGAGCTGTTTTTT. Translating gives CASSQPRSNTGELFF. Full variable domain (missing parts from reference TRBV11-1 and TRBJ2-2): EAEVAQSPRYKITEKSQAVAFWCDPISGHATLYWYRQILGQGPELLVQFQDESVVDDSQLPKDRFSAERLKGVDSTLKIQPAELGDSAMYLCASSQPRSNTGELFFGEGSRLTVL.

The chain is built from TRBV29-1 and TRBJ2-1; 11 bases align to TRBD2. The CDR3 is made up of 16 amino acids. Germline CDR1 and CDR2: SQVTM and ANQGSEA. The V gene end was trimmed by 6 bases and the J gene end by 4 bases; junction bases not matched to a gene: 11. The CDR3 DNA follows: TGCAGCGTAGAATTAGCGGGAGGGCCTTGGTACAATGAGCAGTTCTTC. It is translated as CSVELAGGPWYNEQFF.

The CDR3 reads CASSLLRVEETQYF. The CDR3 coding sequence is TGCGCCAGCAGCTTGTTGCGGGTTGAAGAGACCCAGTACTTC. This chain uses TRBV5-1 with TRBJ2-5, with D perhaps matching TRBD2 (5 bases). V lost 1 base, J lost 3 bases, and 10 bases lay in between. Germline V gene sequence: CDR1 SGHRS, CDR2 YFSETQ. CDR3 length: 14 amino acids.

This chain connects TRBV19 to TRBJ2-7; D is perhaps TRBD2 (6 bases). CDR3 length equals 15 residues. Trimming took off 6 bases at V and 2 bases at J, with 17 bases between the two ends. CDR1 and CDR2 (germline): LNHDA, SQIVND (reference sequence). The CDR3 spells CASSRGAGGAYEQYF. CDR3 sequence (DNA): TGTGCCAGTAGCAGAGGGGCAGGAGGGGCCTACGAGCAGTACTTC.

The gene calls are TRBV20-1 and TRBJ2-5, with unresolved D. V was pared by 2 bases and J by 3 bases, with 4 bases between. Germline V gives CDR1 DFQATT, CDR2 SNEGSKA (reference sequence). This CDR3 has 11 amino acids. The CDR3 nucleotides are TGCAGTGCTAGAATTAAAGAGACCCAGTACTTC. This encodes CSARIKETQYF.